Following are 14 T cell receptor beta chains from one sample sequenced in a study of shared clonotypes between healthy human individuals. It was CD45RO-negative cells, positively selected for CCR7, that made up naive CD8 cells, with terminally differentiated effector memory CD45RA+ cells excluded. Clones were read by immunoSEQ multiplex PCR, and TCRdb kept only the in-frame ones, dropping some. In the table there are approximately 740,000 clones, roughly 92% of which are singletons. The specimen was naive CD8+ T cells sorted from blood. Every receptor here comes from a man aged 30 to 45 in good health.

This chain connects TRBV28 to TRBJ2-5; 7 nucleotides match TRBD2. Germline values: CDR1 MDHEN, CDR2 SYDVKM. CDR3 length: 18 amino acids. V dropped 7 bases and J dropped 6; count of bases not matched to a gene: 23. In DNA, the CDR3 is TGTGCCAGCACCCCCTTCGGTGGGCACCTTGGGACTATGAAGACCCAGTACTTC. It specifies CASTPFGGHLGTMKTQYF.

V is TRBV19 and J is TRBJ1-1; TRBD1 aligns across 9 bases. Germline CDR1 is LNHDA and CDR2 is SQIVND (reference sequence). The CDR3 runs 15 residues. J lost 1 base, V lost 5 bases, and 5 bases had no gene match. The CDR3 sequence is CASSVTGGANTEAFF. CDR3 DNA sequence: TGTGCCAGTAGTGTTACAGGGGGCGCGAACACTGAAGCTTTCTTT.

CDR3 DNA sequence: TGTGCCAGCAGTTTATCGTGGGTGGGACAGGGAGAAAGGTACACCTTC. As protein: CASSLSWVGQGERYTF. The rearrangement links TRBV27 to TRBJ1-2, with 9 bases fitting TRBD1. The J segment lost 11 bases and the V segment lost 0 bases, leaving 13 bases of the junction unmatched. This CDR3 contains 16 residues. CDR1 and CDR2 (germline): MNHEY, SMNVEV (reference sequence).

The chain carries TRBV5-6 and TRBJ2-1; the match to TRBD1 covers 8 bases. V was pared by 4 bases and J by 8 bases, with 11 bases of the junction left unmatched. Germline values: CDR1 SGHDT, CDR2 YYEEEE. This CDR3 is 15 amino acids long. The CDR3 spells CASSPRQGPYDEQFF. The CDR3 DNA follows: TGTGCCAGCAGCCCCCGACAGGGGCCGTACGATGAGCAGTTCTTC.

The V call is TRBV28, the J call TRBJ2-4, with 8 nucleotides matching TRBD1. Germline-derived CDR1 and CDR2 are MDHEN and SYDVKM. The CDR3 spans 15 residues. The trim removed 3 bases at V and 3 bases at J, leaving 4 bases unmatched. For the CDR3, the DNA is TGTGCCAGCAGTTTGACAGGGGTTAGCAAAAACATTCAGTACTTC. Its protein product is CASSLTGVSKNIQYF.

V usage is TRBV5-6 and J usage is TRBJ2-3; D is undetermined. V was pared by 1 base and J by 0 bases, with 12 bases between. This CDR3 is built from 16 residues. Germline V gene lookup returns CDR1 SGHDT and CDR2 YYEEEE. The CDR3 loop reads CASSLSHLLSTDTQYF. CDR3 DNA sequence: TGTGCCAGCAGCTTGTCGCATCTTCTTAGCACAGATACGCAGTATTTT.

The V gene is TRBV10-2, the J gene TRBJ2-5, with TRBD1 matching over 8 bases. CDR1 and CDR2 (germline): WSHSY, SAAADI. The CDR3 loop spans 15 amino acids. V was clipped by 6 bases and J by 5 bases; unmatched bases: 11. Written as DNA, the CDR3 is TGCGCCAGCAGCATTCCGGGACAGGTTTTTGAGACCCAGTACTTC. Its protein is CASSIPGQVFETQYF.

The genes are TRBV19 and TRBJ2-2, with 10 positions matching TRBD2. CDR3 length: 17 residues. The V gene end was trimmed by 5 bases and the J gene end by 1 base; junction bases not matched to a gene: 7. Germline CDR1 LNHDA, CDR2 SQIVND (reference sequence). The DNA of the CDR3 is TGTGCCAGTAGTGCGGGACTAGCGATCCGGAACACCGGGGAGCTGTTTTTT. Protein: CASSAGLAIRNTGELFF. Full variable domain (outside the CDR3, taken from reference TRBV19 and TRBJ2-2): DGGITQSPKYLFRKEGQNVTLSCEQNLNHDAMYWYRQDPGQGLRLIYYSQIVNDFQKGDIAEGYSVSREKKESFPLTVTSAQKNPTAFYLCASSAGLAIRNTGELFFGEGSRLTVL.

The chain recombines TRBV15 with TRBJ2-1; tentative D call: TRBD2 (5 bases). The CDR3 contains 13 residues. Between the trimmed V and J ends, which lost 9 bases and 6 bases, there was a span of 15 bases. Germline CDR1 is LNHNV and CDR2 is YYDKDF (reference sequence). The CDR3 is CATKGSSFNEQFF. The CDR3 DNA reads TGTGCCACTAAAGGATCTAGCTTCAATGAGCAGTTCTTC.

This clone was detected only once. The chain combines TRBV29-1 with TRBJ2-7, with 10 bases that match TRBD2. The CDR3 covers 15 residues. The V segment lost 3 bases and the J segment 0 bases; nucleotides outside the gene matches: 5. Germline assignment: CDR1 SQVTM and CDR2 ANQGSEA. CDR3 sequence reads: CSVEGASGSSYEQYF. The CDR3 bases are TGCAGCGTTGAGGGGGCTAGCGGGAGCTCCTACGAGCAGTACTTC.

V usage is TRBV6-1 and J usage is TRBJ1-5, with 9 bases aligning to TRBD1. Germline V gene sequence: CDR1 MNHNS, CDR2 SASEGT. With 1 base clipped from V and 5 bases from J, the junction kept 3 bases outside the gene matches. The CDR3 runs 15 residues. Here the CDR3 DNA reads TGTGCCAGCAGTGAAGGGACAGGGGCATATCAGCCCCAGCATTTT. Its protein is CASSEGTGAYQPQHF.

The CDR3 region has the DNA TGTGCCAGCAGTTGGACAGCGGGGAACTACAATGAGCAGTTCTTC. It encodes CASSWTAGNYNEQFF. This sequence joins TRBV27 and TRBJ2-1; maybe TRBD2 (7 bases). The V and J ends lost 4 bases and 3 bases respectively, with 13 bases between them. CDR3 length: 15 residues. Germline assignment: CDR1 MNHEY and CDR2 SMNVEV (reference sequence).

V is TRBV19 and J is TRBJ2-7; the match to TRBD1 covers 8 bases. V lost 7 bases to trimming and J lost 5 bases; unmatched junction nucleotides: 16. This CDR3 contains 16 residues. CDR1 and CDR2 (germline): LNHDA, SQIVND (reference sequence). DNA for the CDR3: TGTGCCAGTACCCCAACTGGACAGGGAACTTTCCACGAGCAGTACTTC. It translates to CASTPTGQGTFHEQYF.

CDR3 DNA: TGTGCCGGCTGGGGAGGGGCTAGCGAGGCCTACAATGAGCAGTTCTTC. It is translated as CAGWGGASEAYNEQFF. V gene TRBV2 combines with J gene TRBJ2-1; TRBD2 matches 7 bases. CDR3 length equals 16 residues. V shed 11 bases and J 2 bases; nucleotides not matched to a gene: 15. CDR1 is SNHLY and CDR2 is FYNNEI in the germline V gene.